The source of this T cell receptor beta chain is a study of blood T cell repertoires in COVID-19. Study as a whole: Acute and convalescent COVID-19 specimens originated in the United States, Italy and Spain. From T cells, B-cell-depleted T cells, or PBMCs came the material, which was cDNA or gDNA.

Germline CDR1 reads SGHTA; CDR2 reads FQGNSA. The CDR3 totals 16 residues. V trimming: 2 bases; J trimming: 0 bases; junction bases outside the gene matches: 3. The authors' processing: Amplification of reference gene primers was used by the study to estimate nucleated cell counts. The protocol was immunoSEQ multiplex PCR, while the TCRdb copy is restricted to in-frame clones and leaves out a portion. That table supplies the V and J calls and clone size; D and trimming were determined from the DNA. The table records some 54,000 clones, around 92% of them present only once. This clonotype originated in a man aged 55-75 years with acute or convalescent COVID-19. Sequences were obtained from peripheral blood. The gene calls are TRBV7-2 and TRBJ2-2, with 7 bases lining up with TRBD1. The CDR3 DNA is TGTGCCAGCAGCTTACGGGACAGAGCGAACACCGGGGAGCTGTTTTTT. As protein: CASSLRDRANTGELFF.